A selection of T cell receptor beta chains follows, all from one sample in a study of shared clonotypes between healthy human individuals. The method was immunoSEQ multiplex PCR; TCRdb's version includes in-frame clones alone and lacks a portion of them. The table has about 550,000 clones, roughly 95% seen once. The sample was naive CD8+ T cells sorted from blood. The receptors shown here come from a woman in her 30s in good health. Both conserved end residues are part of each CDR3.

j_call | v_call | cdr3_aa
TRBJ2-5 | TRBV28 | CASSLRPPWTEEGETQYF
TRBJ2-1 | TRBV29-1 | CSVTGTRSYNEQFF
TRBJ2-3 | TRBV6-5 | CASSYSGGTSTDTQYF
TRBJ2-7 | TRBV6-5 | CASSYSTGSKPYEQYF
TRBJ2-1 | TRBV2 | CASSEGGRTVYEQFF
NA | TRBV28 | CASSFRDRVSYEQYF
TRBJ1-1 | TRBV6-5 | CASSSTGGEAFF
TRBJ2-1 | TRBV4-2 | CASSHPGGGNEQFF
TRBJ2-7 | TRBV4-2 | CASSSPAGGRVDEQYF
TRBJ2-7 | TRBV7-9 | CAGAGLRDEQYF
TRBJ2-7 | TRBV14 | CASSQVIGYEQYF
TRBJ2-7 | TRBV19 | CASSIDGEGTDYEQYF
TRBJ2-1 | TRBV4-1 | CASSQDSGISYNEQFF
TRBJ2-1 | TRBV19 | CASSPQLSYNEQFF
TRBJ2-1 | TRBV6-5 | CASSLSGTGNEQFF
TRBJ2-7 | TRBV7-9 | CASSPRTGVWEQYF
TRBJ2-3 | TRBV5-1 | CASSPSTSGRAGTDTQYF
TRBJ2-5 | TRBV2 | CASRGWTGPYQETQYF
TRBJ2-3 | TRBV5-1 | CASSPPMGISGADTQYF